Listed below are T cell receptor beta chains from one sample, sequenced in a study of T cell changes during pregnancy in multiple sclerosis. TCRdb's copy holds only in-frame clones and misses some; the assay was immunoSEQ multiplex PCR. The sample contains about 55,000 clones, 85% to 90% of which appear only once. The source was CD4+ T cells from peripheral blood mononuclear cells, collected in the first trimester of pregnancy. All receptors derive from a female donor with multiple sclerosis, enrolled in a pregnancy study. The CDR3 runs from the conserved cysteine through the conserved F or W. A D gene is named only where the DNA matches it firmly. A clone size is listed for some rows: how often the clone was seen (once, few, many), or a class if it is expanded.

TRBJ1-4	once	TRBV5-1	NA	TGCGCCAGCCCCGGGGGGGGGTCCGCCCCTAGAGATGAAAAACTGTTTTTT	CASPGGGSAPRDEKLFF
TRBJ1-2	NA	TRBV6-1	NA	TGTGCCAGCAGGCTCCAGGGTGACTATGGCTACACCTTC	CASRLQGDYGYTF
TRBJ1-6	NA	TRBV4-1	TRBD1	TGCGCCAGCAGCCAGATTAGCCGGGACAGGGGGCGCAGCGGTAATTCACCCCTCCACTTT	CASSQISRDRGRSGNSPLHF
TRBJ1-2	few	TRBV5-1	NA	TGCGCCAGCAGCCCGGGTCCCACGGGAGATGGCTACACCTTC	CASSPGPTGDGYTF
TRBJ1-4	NA	TRBV28	TRBD1	TGTGCCAGCAGTTCCGTGACAGGGGGGAATGAAAAACTGTTTTTT	CASSSVTGGNEKLFF
TRBJ1-5	NA	TRBV28	NA	TGTGCCAGCAGTTTCGGGACAAGGTCACAACAGCCCCAGCATTTT	CASSFGTRSQQPQHF
TRBJ2-7	NA	TRBV4-1	TRBD1	TGCGCCAGCAGCCAGGGACAGGGAACCTACGAGCAGTACTTC	CASSQGQGTYEQYF
TRBJ2-7	NA	TRBV2	TRBD2	TGTGCCAGTCGCCTTGGGGGGGTAGGGAATTACGAGCAGTACTTC	CASRLGGVGNYEQYF
TRBJ2-1	NA	TRBV7-2	TRBD2	TGTGCCAGCAGCTCGGTAGCGGGGGCCTACAACAATGAGCAGTTCTTC	CASSSVAGAYNNEQFF
TRBJ2-5	NA	TRBV18	TRBD1	TGTGCCAGCTCTCAGGGGGAAGAGACCCAGTACTTC	CASSQGEETQYF
TRBJ2-1	NA	TRBV5-1	TRBD1	TGCGCCAGCAGCTCTACAGGGGGCCCCTACAATGAGCAGTTCTTC	CASSSTGGPYNEQFF
TRBJ2-5	NA	TRBV28	TRBD2	TGTGCCAGCAGTTTATTTGCTAGCGGGAGGGAGACCCAGTACTTC	CASSLFASGRETQYF
TRBJ2-7	NA	TRBV10-1	NA	TGCGCCAGCAGTATAAGTAGCGGTTTCGACGAGCAGTACTTC	CASSISSGFDEQYF
TRBJ2-3	NA	TRBV5-1	NA	TGCGCCAGCAGCTTAAACACCGTGGGGACAATATCGCAGTATTTT	CASSLNTVGTISQYF
TRBJ2-3	NA	TRBV9	NA	TGTGCCAGCAGCATACTTGATAAAAATACGCAGTATTTT	CASSILDKNTQYF
TRBJ2-1	NA	TRBV6-5	NA	TGTGCCAGCAGGAAACAGGCTTTCTCCTACAATGAGCAGTTCTTC	CASRKQAFSYNEQFF
TRBJ1-6	once	TRBV18	NA	TGTGCCAGCTCTCTTCAGGGTGCCTATAATTCACCCCTCCACTTT	CASSLQGAYNSPLHF
TRBJ1-1	NA	TRBV27	TRBD1	TGTGCCAGCAATATCCGGGACAGGAGGAACACTGAAGCTTTCTTT	CASNIRDRRNTEAFF
TRBJ2-3	NA	TRBV28	NA	TGTGCCAGCAGACAGGGTTCCGGAGATACGCAGTATTTT	CASRQGSGDTQYF
TRBJ1-2	NA	TRBV12-5	TRBD1	TGTGCTAGTGGTTTGGAGGACAGGCTTGAAGGCTACACCTTC	CASGLEDRLEGYTF
TRBJ2-7	NA	TRBV9	NA	TGTGCCAGCAGCGTAGCTACAGGATCCTACGAGCAGTACTTC	CASSVATGSYEQYF
TRBJ2-7	many	TRBV28	TRBD2	TGTGCCAGCAGTACGCCGGGACTAGCCCCCCACGAGCAGTACTTC	CASSTPGLAPHEQYF
TRBJ2-1	NA	TRBV30	TRBD2	TGTGCCTGGAGTGCAGGGACTACCACTTACAATGAGCAGTTCTTC	CAWSAGTTTYNEQFF
TRBJ1-1	NA	TRBV28	TRBD1	TGTGCCAGCGGAAAAAACAGGGGCAGGGCTTTCTTT	CASGKNRGRAFF
TRBJ1-2	NA	TRBV30	NA	TGTGCCTGGAGCCCCAGAGTGGGGACTTCGGCTAACTATGGCTACACCTTC	CAWSPRVGTSANYGYTF
TRBJ2-7	NA	TRBV5-4	TRBD1	TGTGCCAGCAGTTTGACAGGGCGATTCGAGCAGTACTTC	CASSLTGRFEQYF
TRBJ2-5	few	TRBV27	NA	TGTGCCAGCAAAGAATGGGGCCGAGAGACCCAGTACTTC	CASKEWGRETQYF
TRBJ2-1	NA	TRBV11-3	NA	TGTGCCAGCAGCCCAGGGGCGGTCTTAAGGAATGAGCAGTTCTTC	CASSPGAVLRNEQFF
TRBJ1-1	few	TRBV2	NA	TGTGCCAGCAGTGAAGAGGCAGGGAGGAGAAATTGGGAAGCTTTCTTT	CASSEEAGRRNWEAFF
TRBJ2-1	NA	TRBV28	TRBD1	TGTGCCAGCAGTTTCAACAGGGGTAGGTCCTACAATGAGCAGTTCTTC	CASSFNRGRSYNEQFF
TRBJ2-5	NA	TRBV5-1	NA	TGCGCCAGCAGCGTGGATTCCGGAGAGACCCAGTACTTC	CASSVDSGETQYF
TRBJ2-7	few	TRBV6-5	TRBD2	TGTGCCAGCAGGACGTGGGGCGGGAGCTCCTACGAGCAGTACTTC	CASRTWGGSSYEQYF
TRBJ2-1	NA	TRBV30	TRBD2	TGTGCCTCCGCTAGCGGGAGGGGTCTCTACAATGAGCAGTTCTTC	CASASGRGLYNEQFF
TRBJ2-7	NA	TRBV5-1	TRBD2	TGCGCCAGCGGTAGCGGGAGCTCCTACGAGCAGTACTTC	CASGSGSSYEQYF
TRBJ2-1	NA	TRBV27	TRBD2	TGTGCCAGCAGTTTATTACTAGCGGGGGACCGAGAGCAGTTCTTC	CASSLLLAGDREQFF
TRBJ2-2	once	TRBV6-5	NA	TGTGCCAGCAGACGCAGGGCGAACACCGGGGAGCTGTTTTTT	CASRRRANTGELFF
TRBJ1-2	NA	TRBV7-6	NA	TGTGCCAGCAGCCCCACCGGGGTCGGCTACACCTTC	CASSPTGVGYTF
TRBJ1-2	NA	TRBV9	TRBD1	TGTGCCAGCAGCGTACTCGACAGGGCGGGTGCCTATGGCTACACCTTC	CASSVLDRAGAYGYTF
TRBJ2-5	NA	TRBV28	NA	TGTGCCAGCAGTTTATGGGAGAAGACCCAGTACTTC	CASSLWEKTQYF
TRBJ1-1	NA	TRBV6-1	NA	TGTGCCAGCAGATATCAGGGGTGGACGAACACTGAAGCTTTCTTT	CASRYQGWTNTEAFF
TRBJ1-2	NA	TRBV6-5	TRBD1	TGTGCCAGCAGTTACCGACAGGGCCTCTATGGCTACACCTTC	CASSYRQGLYGYTF
TRBJ1-1	few	TRBV9	NA	TGTGCCAGCAGCGTAGGGCCCCACACTGAAGCTTTCTTT	CASSVGPHTEAFF
TRBJ1-6	few	TRBV7-3	NA	TGTGCCAGCAGCTCGACAGCAAATTCACCCCTCCACTTT	CASSSTANSPLHF
TRBJ2-3	NA	TRBV4-1	TRBD2	TGCGCCAGCAGCCAAGACTCGACTAGCGGTTGGGATACGCAGTATTTT	CASSQDSTSGWDTQYF
TRBJ1-1	NA	TRBV5-4	TRBD1	TGTGCCAGCAGCTTACGACAGGGAGCGGGTGAAGCTTTCTTT	CASSLRQGAGEAFF
TRBJ2-5	NA	TRBV6-1	TRBD2	TGTGCCAGCAGTGCGGGGTGGACTAGCGGGCTTCACTTC	CASSAGWTSGLHF
TRBJ2-2	NA	TRBV5-1	NA	TGCGCCAGCAGCTTGAGGACAGAGAACACCGGGGAGCTGTTTTTT	CASSLRTENTGELFF
TRBJ2-5	NA	TRBV7-9	NA	TGTGCCAGCAGCTTACGTGGCTCACGAGAGACCCAGTACTTC	CASSLRGSRETQYF
TRBJ2-1	NA	TRBV19	TRBD1	TGTGCCAGTAGTCTCAGGGGGCGAGACAATGAGCAGTTCTTC	CASSLRGRDNEQFF
TRBJ2-5	NA	TRBV19	TRBD2	TGTGCCAGTAGACCCACTAGCGTGGAGACCCAGTACTTC	CASRPTSVETQYF
TRBJ2-1	NA	TRBV5-1	NA	TGCGCCAGCAGGGAGGGACAGTATACTGAGCAGTTCTTC	CASREGQYTEQFF
TRBJ2-2	NA	TRBV6-1	TRBD2	TGTGCCATCCGACTAGCGGGGGGTTCAACCGGGGAGCTGTTTTTT	CAIRLAGGSTGELFF
TRBJ2-7	few	TRBV9	TRBD2	TGTGCCAGCAATCAGCGGGGGGACTACGAGCAGTACTTC	CASNQRGDYEQYF
TRBJ1-3	NA	TRBV9	TRBD1	TGTGCCAGCAGCTCCGGGACAGCTGGAAACACCATATATTTT	CASSSGTAGNTIYF
TRBJ1-2	once	TRBV11-1	NA	TGTGCCAGCAGCCGCGGGGGGGCCCAAGGCTACACCTTC	CASSRGGAQGYTF